This T cell receptor (beta chain) is drawn from a study of T cells in Graves' hyperthyroidism and ophthalmopathy. Study-level information: Once the initial diagnosis was made, peripheral blood was obtained before any treatment.

Hyperthyroidism was newly diagnosed in patients aged 18 to 65 (duration under 2 months). As for this clonotype: Its antigen is not known.

RNA transcripts gave rise to amplified TCR beta CDR3 regions. The primer set for the first-round RT-PCR of the TCR CDR3 was HTBI. MiXCR, applied by TCRdb to the multiplex PCR reads, yields one record per CDR3 protein. The sample lists 500,000 to 650,000 distinct CDR3 sequences; less than 15% were seen once. Findings and limits, study-wide: Most expanded thyroid clonotypes above 0.001 also appeared in blood.

The CDR3 totals 14 residues. CDR1 SGHTA and CDR2 FQGNSA come from the germline V gene. V dropped 7 bases and J dropped 4; count of bases not matched to a gene: 6. The gene calls are TRBV7-2 and TRBJ1-5, with 8 bases matching TRBD1. The sequencing input was blood. This receptor was identified in a woman between 40 and 50 years old with Graves' hyperthyroidism. The CDR3 region has the DNA TGTGCCAGCACCCTCCAGGGGGCTAATCAGCCCCAGCATTTT. Its translation: CASTLQGANQPQHF.